A single TCR beta chain is shown here with its context. The antigen is unknown. The data stem from a study of cytomegalovirus exposure and HLA in healthy donors. Study-level information: Prior work identified 117 million unique TCR beta sequences in approximately 200 million T cells. Of the donors genotyped, 398 in all, 75% to 90% fell in the Caucasian-associated ancestry cluster. Whole-study results and caveats: Rare TCR sequences predominated, though certain public TCRs were found in many donors. The productive fraction for most TCR beta V segments was about 87% or about 30% in an earlier analysis.

The PCR used 60 Vbeta and 13 Jbeta primers. Method: immunoSEQ multiplex PCR; TCRdb's copy keeps in-frame clones and lacks some. The sample holds around 100,000 clones; about four fifths are singletons and the top ten take roughly a fifth. Losses at the gene ends were 6 bases for V and 2 bases for J; bases not matched to a gene: 3. Germline values: CDR1 MDHEN, CDR2 SYDVKM. The CDR3 covers 15 residues. The sequence derives from a man aged 30 to 39 in good health and CMV-seropositive. The V gene is TRBV28, the J gene TRBJ2-2, with 10 bases matching TRBD1. Sequenced sample: PBMCs. DNA for the CDR3: TGTGCCAGCAGGACGACAGGGGGCAACACCGGGGAGCTGTTTTTT. Protein sequence: CASRTTGGNTGELFF.